This T cell receptor beta chain was identified during a study of cytomegalovirus exposure and HLA in healthy donors. Study at large: The Caucasian-associated ancestry cluster held roughly 81% of approximately 400 genotyped donors. Study-wide results and caveats: Researchers catalogued 160 or so TCR beta chains as cytomegalovirus-associated. Later, TCR association rates were found to vary by HLA locus, highest for DRB1 and lowest for HLA-C. Accurate HLA-A and HLA-B prediction from TCR beta sequences was reported for most subjects.

This clone was counted between two and nine times. The antigen remains undetermined. The PCR made use of 60 Vbeta and 13 Jbeta primers. The method was immunoSEQ multiplex PCR; TCRdb's version includes in-frame clones alone and lacks a portion of them. The table includes 82,000 or so clones, about 9.4% detected once. The sequencing sample was made of PBMCs. The clonotype was recovered from a man in his sixties in good health and CMV-seropositive.

Written as DNA, the CDR3 is TGCGCCAGCAGCCCGCTCGACTCTACACTCTACGAGCAGTACTTC. It encodes CASSPLDSTLYEQYF. The chain links TRBV5-1 to TRBJ2-7; no firm D call. CDR3 length: 15 residues. Germline lookup yields CDR1 SGHRS and CDR2 YFSETQ. The ends were cut back, 4 bases at V and 3 bases at J, with 17 bases in the middle.